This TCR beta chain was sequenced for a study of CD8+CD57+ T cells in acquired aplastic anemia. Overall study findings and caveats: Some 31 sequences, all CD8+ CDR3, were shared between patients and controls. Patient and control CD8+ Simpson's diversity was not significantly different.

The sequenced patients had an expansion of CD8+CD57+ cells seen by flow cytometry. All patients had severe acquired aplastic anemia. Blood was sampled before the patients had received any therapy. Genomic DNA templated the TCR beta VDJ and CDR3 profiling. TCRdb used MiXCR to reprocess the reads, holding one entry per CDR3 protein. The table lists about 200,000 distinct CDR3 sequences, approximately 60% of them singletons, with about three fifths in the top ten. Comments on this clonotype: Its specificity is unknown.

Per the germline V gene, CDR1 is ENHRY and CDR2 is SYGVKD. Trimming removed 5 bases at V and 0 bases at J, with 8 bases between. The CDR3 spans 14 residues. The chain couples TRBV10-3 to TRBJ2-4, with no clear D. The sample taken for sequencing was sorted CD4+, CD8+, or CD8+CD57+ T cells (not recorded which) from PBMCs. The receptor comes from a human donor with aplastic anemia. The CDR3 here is CAISTGLAKNIQYF. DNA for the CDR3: TGTGCCATCAGTACCGGGCTAGCCAAAAACATTCAGTACTTC.